The sequence of this T cell receptor (beta chain) was determined in a study of T cell repertoires in cytomegalovirus infection. Looking at the study overall: Newly reported HLA-C-restricted and thoroughly characterized HLA-B-restricted CMV epitopes were employed.

This CDR3 has 16 amino acids. Germline-derived CDR1 and CDR2 are MNHNY and SVGAGI (reference sequence). Trimming removed 0 bases at V and 3 bases at J, with 15 bases between. Only a few counts were recorded for this clonotype. The antigen is unknown. Study results and caveats: The response measured ex vivo was dominated by TCR beta clonotypes (HLA-C-restricted and CMV-specific).

TCRdb reanalysed the reads using MiXCR and keeps one entry per CDR3 protein. The table lists hundreds of thousands of distinct CDR3 sequences, about 30% of them singletons. Sequenced here: cultured PBMCs, sampled from culture after CMV antigen stimulation. This chain uses TRBV6-6 with TRBJ2-7, with a possible D match to TRBD1 (5 bases). This TCR came from a human donor in good health (CMV status not recorded). Some clones in this sample may be carry-over from other donors' samples. In nucleotides, the CDR3 is TGTGCCAGCAGTTACTCGGTGGCAGGGCCCAACTACGAGCAGTACTTC. As protein: CASSYSVAGPNYEQYF.